This T cell receptor (beta chain) was captured by sequencing in a study of T-cell memory formation after mild COVID-19. On the study more broadly: The study found TCR clusters largely donor specific.

J gave up 3 bases and V 8 bases, and 9 bases lay outside the gene matches. Germline CDR1 is LGHNA and CDR2 is YNFKEQ. The CDR3 runs to 17 residues. Sample barcodes and UMIs were carried by the TCR alpha and TCR beta cDNA libraries that 5'RACE generated with constant-segment primers. TCRdb passed the 5' RACE reads through MiXCR, listing each CDR3 protein once. Of roughly 120,000 distinct CDR3 sequences listed, about a sixth were seen once; the top ten hold approximately 15%. The chain links TRBV4-2 to TRBJ2-2; TRBD2 matches 13 bases. The TCR was taken from an adult woman who had mild COVID-19 (a few samples of this study predate the infection). Cell type and time point are not known. The sample comprised PBMCs or a T cell subset sorted from them (not recorded which). The CDR3 sequence: CASGVLAGGPHTGELFF. CDR3 nucleotides: TGTGCCAGCGGGGTACTAGCGGGAGGGCCTCACACCGGGGAGCTGTTTTTT.